Presented here are 14 T cell receptor beta chains from one specimen sequenced in a study of response to subunit inactivated influenza vaccine. One entry per CDR3 protein results from TCRdb running MiXCR on the RT-PCR reads. This sample has 500,000 to 650,000 distinct CDR3 sequences, with about 7.6% found just once. Sequences were derived from PBMCs from blood, sampled around 25 months after vaccination. Source of these receptors: a man between 50 and 69 years old who received an inactivated influenza vaccine.

This clonotype was seen a few times. The rearrangement joins TRBV4-3 to TRBJ2-7, with TRBD1 as a possible D gene (6 bases). Trimming took 1 base from V and 10 from J, leaving 14 bases between them. CDR3 size: 13 residues. The germline CDR1 and CDR2 sequences are LGHNA and YSLEER. The CDR3 DNA follows: TGCGCCAGCAGCCAAGGGGGGCCCAAGGAACAGTACTTC. Translated, it gives CASSQGGPKEQYF.

This clonotype was counted many times. The V gene is TRBV29-1, the J gene TRBJ2-1, with D perhaps TRBD1 (7 bases). This CDR3 region has 16 residues. Germline CDR1 SQVTM, CDR2 ANQGSEA. V gave up 0 bases and J gave up 10 bases, with 22 bases separating them. The CDR3 reads CSVEDPGGGRLGEQFF. CDR3 DNA sequence: TGCAGCGTTGAAGATCCTGGAGGGGGCAGATTAGGGGAGCAGTTCTTC.

This clonotype showed up just a few times. The chain is built from TRBV14 and TRBJ2-4, with D possibly TRBD2 on 5 matching bases. This CDR3 spans 15 amino acids. The ends were cut back, 0 bases at V and 10 bases at J, with 16 bases in the middle. Germline V CDR1 and CDR2: SGHDN, FVKESK. CDR3 sequence: CASSQDSGLREIQYF. CDR3 DNA: TGTGCCAGCAGCCAAGATTCGGGCTTGAGGGAAATTCAGTACTTC. The full variable domain, with the rest looked up from reference TRBV14 and TRBJ2-4, is EAGVTQFPSHSVIEKGQTVTLRCDPISGHDNLYWYRRVMGKEIKFLLHFVKESKQDESGMPNNRFLAERTGGTYSTLKVQPAELEDSGVYFCASSQDSGLREIQYFGAGTRLSVL.

This clonotype was seen more than once but under ten times. The chain uses TRBV6-1 and TRBJ2-1; 10 bases fit TRBD1. In germline, CDR1 is MNHNS, CDR2 SASEGT. CDR3 size: 15 residues. V shed 3 bases and J 2 bases; nucleotides not matched to a gene: 1. CDR3 coding DNA: TGTGCCAGCAGTGACGGGACAGGGGCCTACAATGAGCAGTTCTTC. The encoded protein is CASSDGTGAYNEQFF.

The chain combines TRBV4-1 with TRBJ1-1; TRBD1 agrees at 7 bases. V lost 1 base to trimming and J lost 6 bases; unmatched junction nucleotides: 2. The CDR3 has 13 amino acids. Per the germline V gene, CDR1 is MGHRA and CDR2 is YSYEKL. CDR3 DNA sequence: TGCGCCAGCAGCCAAGTGCAGGGGGCTGAAGCTTTCTTT. Translating gives CASSQVQGAEAFF.

The chain is built from TRBV6-2 or TRBV6-3 and TRBJ1-1, with D possibly being TRBD1 (5 bases). The CDR3 length is 15 residues. V was cut by 0 bases and J by 6 bases, with 14 bases left in between. Per the germline V gene, CDR1 is MNHEY and CDR2 is SVGEGT. This chain's CDR3 is CASSYSNSRTPEAFF. Written as DNA, the CDR3 is TGTGCCAGCAGTTACTCGAATTCAAGGACACCTGAAGCTTTCTTT.

The CDR3 DNA sequence: TGTGCCAGCAGTGAAGTTCCAGGCCTTTTATCATATGGCTACACCTTC. Protein product: CASSEVPGLLSYGYTF. This rearrangement joins TRBV6-1 to TRBJ1-2; the D is unclear. V lost 1 base and J 5 bases, leaving 17 bases between the germline ends. There are 16 residues in the CDR3. CDR1 and CDR2 (germline): MNHNS, SASEGT.

This chain connects TRBV2 to TRBJ1-1, with D perhaps TRBD1 (5 bases). Germline V gene data show CDR1 as SNHLY and CDR2 as FYNNEI. CDR3 length equals 14 residues. Trimming stripped 7 bases from V and 1 base from J, with 13 bases between. Here the CDR3 reads CASTRGVGNTEAFF. The CDR3 DNA reads as TGTGCCAGCACCCGAGGGGTTGGGAACACTGAAGCTTTCTTT.

This clonotype was observed many times. The CDR3 DNA follows: TGTGCCAGCAGTTCAGAGGACCGTAGCAATCAGCCCCAGCATTTT. Translated: CASSSEDRSNQPQHF. The chain is built from TRBV28 and TRBJ1-5; D call uncertain. Trimming shortened V by 4 bases and J by 0 bases, and 10 bases separated the two germline ends. Germline V gene data show CDR1 as MDHEN and CDR2 as SYDVKM. The CDR3 totals 15 residues. The full variable domain, with the rest looked up from reference TRBV28 and TRBJ1-5, is DVKVTQSSRYLVKRTGEKVFLECVQDMDHENMFWYRQDPGLGLRLIYFSYDVKMKEKGDIPEGYSVSREKKERFSLILESASTNQTSMYLCASSSEDRSNQPQHFGDGTRLSIL.

This clonotype came up a few times. The rearrangement joins TRBV7-2 to TRBJ2-5; 7 positions match TRBD2. The CDR3 is made up of 17 amino acids. Germline-derived CDR1 and CDR2 are SGHTA and FQGNSA. V shed 3 bases, J shed 1 base, and the junction held 11 bases outside the gene matches. The DNA for the CDR3 is TGTGCCAGCAGCTTTATTACGGGTAGCGGGCGCCAAGAGACCCAGTACTTC. Protein product: CASSFITGSGRQETQYF.

There are a few counts of this clonotype. This chain links TRBV5-1 with TRBJ2-1; the match to TRBD1 covers 7 bases. The CDR3 covers 14 residues. Germline lookup yields CDR1 SGHRS and CDR2 YFSETQ. V shed 7 bases and J 9 bases; nucleotides not matched to a gene: 13. CDR3 nucleotide sequence: TGCGCCAGCGGTCCTCAGACAGGGAGCAGTGAGCAGTTCTTC. Encoded protein: CASGPQTGSSEQFF.

This chain links TRBV7-6 with TRBJ2-7, with D hard to call. This CDR3 is built from 13 residues. Germline CDR1 reads SGHVS; CDR2 reads FNYEAQ. Between the trimmed V and J ends, which lost 5 bases and 1 base, there was a span of 9 bases. The CDR3 is CASSEDISYEQYF. The CDR3 DNA follows: TGTGCCAGCAGCGAGGATATATCCTACGAGCAGTACTTC.

This clonotype was observed a handful of times. This chain uses TRBV5-5 with TRBJ1-4; D uncertain. CDR3 length: 15 amino acids. Germline assignment: CDR1 SGHKS and CDR2 YYEKEE (reference sequence). V lost 5 bases and J lost 4, with 15 bases in between. In DNA form, the CDR3 reads TGTGCCAGCAGTCCCGTCGGAGGGCGTAATGAAAAACTGTTTTTT. It yields the protein CASSPVGGRNEKLFF.

This clonotype appeared many times. The V call is TRBV12-3 or TRBV12-4, the J call TRBJ2-3; 11 positions agree with TRBD2. V lost 2 bases, J lost 2 bases, and 6 bases stayed unmatched. CDR3 length: 17 residues. In nucleotides, the CDR3 is TGTGCCAGCAGTTTATTACTAGCGGGAGATCTCACAGATACGCAGTATTTT. Encoded protein: CASSLLLAGDLTDTQYF.